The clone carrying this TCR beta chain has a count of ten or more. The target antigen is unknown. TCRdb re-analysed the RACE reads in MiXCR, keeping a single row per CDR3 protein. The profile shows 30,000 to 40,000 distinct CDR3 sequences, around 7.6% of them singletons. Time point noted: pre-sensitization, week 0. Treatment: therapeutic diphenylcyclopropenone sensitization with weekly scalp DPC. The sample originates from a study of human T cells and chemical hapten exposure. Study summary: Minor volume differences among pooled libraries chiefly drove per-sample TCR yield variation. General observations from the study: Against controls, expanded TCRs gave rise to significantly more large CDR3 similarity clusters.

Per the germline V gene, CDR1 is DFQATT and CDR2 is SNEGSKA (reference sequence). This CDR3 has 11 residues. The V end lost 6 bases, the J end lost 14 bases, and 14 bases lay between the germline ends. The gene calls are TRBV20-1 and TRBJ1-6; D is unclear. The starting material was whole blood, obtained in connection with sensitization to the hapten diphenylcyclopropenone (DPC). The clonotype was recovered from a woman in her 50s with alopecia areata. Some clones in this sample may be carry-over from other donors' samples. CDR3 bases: TGCAGTGCCCCAACCCGGGGATCCCTCCACTTT. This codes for CSAPTRGSLHF.